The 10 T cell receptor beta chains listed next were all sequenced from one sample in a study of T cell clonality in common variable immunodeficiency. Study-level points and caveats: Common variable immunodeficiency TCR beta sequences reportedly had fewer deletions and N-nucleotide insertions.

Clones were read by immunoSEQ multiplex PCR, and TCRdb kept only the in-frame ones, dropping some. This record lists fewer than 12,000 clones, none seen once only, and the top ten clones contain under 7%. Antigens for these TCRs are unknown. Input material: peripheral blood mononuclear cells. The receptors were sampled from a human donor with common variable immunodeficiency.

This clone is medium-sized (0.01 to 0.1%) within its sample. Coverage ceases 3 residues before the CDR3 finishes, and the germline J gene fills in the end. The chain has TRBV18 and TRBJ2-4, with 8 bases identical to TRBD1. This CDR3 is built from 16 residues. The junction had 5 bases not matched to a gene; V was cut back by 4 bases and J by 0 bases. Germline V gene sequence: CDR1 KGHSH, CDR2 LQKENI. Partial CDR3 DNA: TGTGCCAGCTCACAAGACAGGGGACTAGCCAAAAACATT. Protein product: CASSQDRGLAKNI. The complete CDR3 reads CASSQDRGLAKNIQYF.

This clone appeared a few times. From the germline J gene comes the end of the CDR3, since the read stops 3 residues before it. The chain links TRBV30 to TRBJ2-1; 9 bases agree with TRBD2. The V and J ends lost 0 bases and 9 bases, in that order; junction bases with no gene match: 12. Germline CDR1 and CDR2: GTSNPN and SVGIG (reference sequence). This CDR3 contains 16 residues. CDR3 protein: CAWSVFSAGGPGEQFF. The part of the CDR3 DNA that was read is TGTGCCTGGAGTGTATTCTCGGCGGGAGGGCCGGGTGAG.

The CDR3 loop reads CASSLMAGGDRYNEQFF. The sequenced CDR3 bases are TGTGCCAGCAGCTTAATGGCAGGGGGCGACAGATACAATGAG. V and J are TRBV7-3 and TRBJ2-1, with 8 bases aligning to TRBD1. The read is 3 residues too short to cover the CDR3 end, so that end is filled in from the germline J gene. Trimming took 1 base from V and 4 from J; bases not matched to a gene: 9. The CDR3 has 17 amino acids. The germline gives CDR1 SGHTA, CDR2 FQGTGA. The variable domain in full, with the rest retrieved from reference TRBV7-3 and TRBJ2-1, is GAGVSQTPSNKVTEKGKYVELRCDPISGHTALYWYRQSLGQGPEFLIYFQGTGAADDSGLPNDRFFAVRPEGSVSTLKIQRTERGDSAVYLCASSLMAGGDRYNEQFFGPGTRLTVL.

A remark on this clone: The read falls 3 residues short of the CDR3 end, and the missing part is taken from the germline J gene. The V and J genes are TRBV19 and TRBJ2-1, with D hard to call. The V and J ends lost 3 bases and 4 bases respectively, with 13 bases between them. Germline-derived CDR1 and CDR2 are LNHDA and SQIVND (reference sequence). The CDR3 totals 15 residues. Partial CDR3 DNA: TGTGCCAGTAGTATGACCTCTAGTGAATACAATGAG. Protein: CASSMTSSEYNE. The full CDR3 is CASSMTSSEYNEQFF.

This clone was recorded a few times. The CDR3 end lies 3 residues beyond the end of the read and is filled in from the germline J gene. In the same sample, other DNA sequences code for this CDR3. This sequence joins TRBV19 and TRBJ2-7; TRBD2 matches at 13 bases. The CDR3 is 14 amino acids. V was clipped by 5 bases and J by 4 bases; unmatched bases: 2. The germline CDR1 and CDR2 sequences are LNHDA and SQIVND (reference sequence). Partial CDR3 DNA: TGTGCCAGTAGTGGACTAGCGGGAGTGTACGAG. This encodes CASSGLAGVYE. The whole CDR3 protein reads CASSGLAGVYEQYF.

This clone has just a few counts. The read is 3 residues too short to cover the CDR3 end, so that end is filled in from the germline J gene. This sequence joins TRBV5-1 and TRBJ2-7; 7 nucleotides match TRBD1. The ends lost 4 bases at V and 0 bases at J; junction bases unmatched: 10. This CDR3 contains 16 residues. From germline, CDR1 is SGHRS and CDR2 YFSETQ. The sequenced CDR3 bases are TGCGCCAGCAGCCGAACCACAGGGGTCATCTCCTACGAG. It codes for CASSRTTGVISYE. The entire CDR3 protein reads CASSRTTGVISYEQYF.

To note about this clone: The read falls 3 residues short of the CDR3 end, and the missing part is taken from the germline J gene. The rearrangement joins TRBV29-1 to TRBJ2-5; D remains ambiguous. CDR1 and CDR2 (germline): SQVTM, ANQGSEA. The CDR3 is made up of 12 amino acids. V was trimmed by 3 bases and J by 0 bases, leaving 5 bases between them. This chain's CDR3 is CSVDDNQETQYF. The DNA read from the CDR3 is TGCAGCGTTGACGACAACCAAGAGACC.

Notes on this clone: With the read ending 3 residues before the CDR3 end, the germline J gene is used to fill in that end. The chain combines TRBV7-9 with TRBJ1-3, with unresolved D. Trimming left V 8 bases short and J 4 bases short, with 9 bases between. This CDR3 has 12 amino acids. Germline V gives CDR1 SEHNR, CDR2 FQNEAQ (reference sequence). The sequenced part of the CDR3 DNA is TGTGCCAGCTGGGCGGGCGGAAACACC. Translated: CASWAGGNT. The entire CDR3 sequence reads CASWAGGNTIYF.

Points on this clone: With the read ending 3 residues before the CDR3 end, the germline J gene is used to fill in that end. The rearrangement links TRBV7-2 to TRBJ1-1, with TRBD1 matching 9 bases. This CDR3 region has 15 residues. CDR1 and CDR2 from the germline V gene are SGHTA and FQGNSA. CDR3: CASSLAGTGTVGAFF. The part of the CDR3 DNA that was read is TGTGCCAGCAGTCTCGCCGGGACAGGGACAGTTGGT.

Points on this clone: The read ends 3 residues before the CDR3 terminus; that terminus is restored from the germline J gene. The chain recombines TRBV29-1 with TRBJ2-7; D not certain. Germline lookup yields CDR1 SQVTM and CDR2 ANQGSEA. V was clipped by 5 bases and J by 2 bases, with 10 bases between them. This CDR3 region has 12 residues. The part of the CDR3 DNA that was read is TGCAGCGTTTTTCGCAGTCCCTACGAG. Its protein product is CSVFRSPYE. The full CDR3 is CSVFRSPYEQYF.